Given below is one T cell receptor beta chain in context. Its target is not known. A second PCR of about 7 to 12 cycles used a sample-barcoded 5' primer and a J-beta primer mix. TCRdb redid the calling of the 5' RACE reads with MiXCR, one entry per CDR3 protein. The repertoire includes over 500,000 distinct CDR3 sequences, around 52% of them detected once, and roughly 14% sits in the top ten. The data belong to a study of blood T cells in healthy people across ages. Study in general: Template switching retrieved approximately one barcoded beta molecule for each two T cells.

Each donor supplied approximately 10 milliliters of peripheral blood. Extraction yielded at least 6 micrograms of total RNA per sample. General observations from the study: Strong correlation existed between TCR beta diversity and naive T cell percentage.

Sequencing was performed on blood. This receptor was identified in a woman of 80 years or more in good health.

The CDR3 reads CASSPQLLGAPQYF. DNA of the CDR3: TGTGCCAGCTCACCACAACTACTGGGGGCCCCGCAGTATTTT. This chain connects TRBV18 to TRBJ2-3; D might be TRBD1 (6 bases). This CDR3 is built from 14 residues. The V end lost 1 base, the J end lost 10 bases, and 15 bases lay between the germline ends. Germline CDR1 KGHSH, CDR2 LQKENI.